This entry lists 9 T cell receptor beta chains sequenced from one sample in a study of cytomegalovirus exposure and HLA in healthy donors. The primer mix had 60 Vbeta and 13 Jbeta primers. Sequencing was performed with immunoSEQ multiplex PCR; in TCRdb, only in-frame clones are kept and a portion is missing. Among 130,000 to 150,000 clones listed, just under 85% were seen once. The sequenced sample consisted of PBMCs. Every receptor here comes from a woman aged 60 to 75 in good health and CMV-seropositive.

V usage is TRBV27 and J usage is TRBJ1-3; 12 bases are shared with TRBD1. CDR3 length: 17 residues. CDR1 MNHEY and CDR2 SMNVEV come from the germline V gene (reference sequence). The J segment lost 7 bases and the V segment lost 5 bases, leaving 12 bases of the junction unmatched. The CDR3 region is CASSATGTGGARNTIYF. The CDR3 DNA reads TGTGCCAGCAGTGCCACCGGGACAGGGGGCGCCCGGAACACCATATATTTT.

This clone was seen once. The rearrangement joins TRBV6-4 to TRBJ2-1, with TRBD2 identical over 16 bases. The CDR3 length is 17 residues. The V and J ends lost 9 bases and 7 bases, in that order; junction bases with no gene match: 12. Germline-derived CDR1 and CDR2 are MRHNA and SNTAGT. The CDR3 DNA sequence: TGTGCCAGGCGTCCAGGGACTAGCGGGAGGGCCCATAATGAGCAGTTCTTC. Its translation: CARRPGTSGRAHNEQFF.

The rearrangement uses TRBV7-9 and TRBJ1-4, with a tentative D call TRBD1 (5 bases). Per germline, CDR1 SEHNR and CDR2 FQNEAQ (reference sequence). This CDR3 spans 15 amino acids. V lost 5 bases and J 4 bases, leaving 14 bases between the germline ends. The CDR3 bases are TGTGCCAGCAGCCGGGGGTCCGACTTTAATGAAAAACTGTTTTTT. It codes for CASSRGSDFNEKLFF.

V and J are TRBV28 and TRBJ2-7, with D possibly being TRBD1 (5 bases). Germline assignment: CDR1 MDHEN and CDR2 SYDVKM. Trimming took off 7 bases at V and 2 bases at J, with 12 bases between the two ends. CDR3 length: 13 residues. The CDR3 reads CASIGQGTYEQYF. DNA for the CDR3: TGTGCCAGCATTGGGCAGGGCACCTACGAGCAGTACTTC.

The chain employs TRBV30 and TRBJ1-1; D gene ambiguous. Germline CDR1 and CDR2: GTSNPN and SVGIG (reference sequence). CDR3 length: 11 residues. Trimming took 5 bases from V and 1 from J, leaving 5 bases between them. The CDR3 DNA is TGTGCCTGGGCCGGGAACACTGAAGCTTTCTTT. Protein sequence: CAWAGNTEAFF.

The V gene is TRBV7-8, the J gene TRBJ2-7, with a tentative D call TRBD1 (6 bases). Germline CDR1 SGHVS, CDR2 FQNEAQ. The CDR3 sequence is 13 residues long. Between the trimmed V and J ends, which lost 0 bases and 3 bases, there was a span of 6 bases. The CDR3 DNA reads TGTGCCAGCAGCTTAGCGGACAGCTACGAGCAGTACTTC. Amino acid sequence: CASSLADSYEQYF.

In this sample, this clone turned up a few times. This chain connects TRBV5-1 to TRBJ1-2; possibly TRBD1 for D (6 bases). This CDR3 comprises 14 residues. The germline V gene encodes CDR1 SGHRS and CDR2 YFSETQ. The V end was cut by 4 bases, the J end by 0 bases, with 10 bases between. The CDR3 loop is CASSRDTSNYGYTF. DNA for the CDR3: TGCGCCAGCAGCCGGGACACCTCTAACTATGGCTACACCTTC. Based on the CDR3 plus reference TRBV5-1 and TRBJ1-2, the full variable domain is KAGVTQTPRYLIKTRGQQVTLSCSPISGHRSVSWYQQTPGQGLQFLFEYFSETQRNKGNFPGRFSGRQFSNSRSEMNVSTLELGDSALYLCASSRDTSNYGYTFGSGTRLTVV.

The V call is TRBV27, the J call TRBJ2-1; TRBD2 matches 7 bases. Germline V gene lookup returns CDR1 MNHEY and CDR2 SMNVEV (reference sequence). The CDR3 is made up of 15 amino acids. After removal of 4 bases from V and 2 bases from J, the junction contained 5 bases not matched to a gene. CDR3 DNA: TGTGCCAGCAGTTCGCTACTAGCGCCCTACAATGAGCAGTTCTTC. Translating it yields CASSSLLAPYNEQFF.

The J gene is TRBJ2-7, the V gene TRBV4-1, with D perhaps matching TRBD2 (5 bases). CDR3 length equals 13 residues. Germline V gene sequence: CDR1 MGHRA, CDR2 YSYEKL. V gave up 2 bases and J gave up 6 bases, with 11 bases separating them. Here the CDR3 DNA reads TGCGCCAGCAGCCAAATTCTAGCCAGCGAGCAGTACTTC. Protein product: CASSQILASEQYF.